This T cell receptor (beta chain) comes out of a study of shared clonotypes between healthy human individuals. Produced via immunoSEQ multiplex PCR; TCRdb's table is partial and in-frame only. This sample yields around 1.9 million clones, of which 90% to 95% are seen a single time; 1.5% to 2% belongs to the top ten. The germline gives CDR1 MDHEN, CDR2 SYDVKM. The CDR3 extends over 16 amino acids. The ends were cut back, 7 bases at V and 6 bases at J, with 21 bases in the middle. Terminally differentiated effector memory CD45RA+ cells were left out of the naive CD8 fraction, which was CD45RO-negative and positively selected for CCR7. Nashville, Tennessee was home to all donors, who were Caucasian adults.

The sequenced sample consisted of naive CD8+ T cells from PBMCs. This TCR derives from a man aged 18 to 35 in good health. Some clones in this sample may be carry-over from other donors' samples. The V gene is TRBV28, the J gene TRBJ2-2; weak D call: TRBD2 (6 bases). In nucleotides, the CDR3 is TGTGCCAGCACCAAAGGGCTCGGGAGAGGGTCCGGGGAGCTGTTTTTT. The encoded protein is CASTKGLGRGSGELFF. Full variable domain (remainder filled in from reference TRBV28 and TRBJ2-2): DVKVTQSSRYLVKRTGEKVFLECVQDMDHENMFWYRQDPGLGLRLIYFSYDVKMKEKGDIPEGYSVSREKKERFSLILESASTNQTSMYLCASTKGLGRGSGELFFGEGSRLTVL.